Included here is one TCR beta chain sequence, with context. The antigen remains unidentified. Following RNA extraction, reverse transcription yielded cDNA that acted as the sequencing template. The assay was immunoSEQ multiplex PCR, and TCRdb's table has in-frame clones only and misses some. The sample lists about 210,000 clones; 66% were seen once. The data derive from a study of CD8+ T cells in alopecia areata. V lost 8 bases to trimming and J lost 5 bases, with 12 bases between them. CDR1 and CDR2 from the germline V gene are MNHNY and SVGAGI (reference sequence). This CDR3 comprises 13 residues. Treatment: oral pan-JAK inhibitor, 5-10 mg twice daily. Those with alopecia areata gave lesional scalp punch biopsies and peripheral blood. General study results and limits: Tofacitinib yielded significantly lower scalp clonality and fewer expanded CD8+ clones among the top 100.

The genes are TRBV6-6 and TRBJ1-4, with D possibly TRBD1 on 6 matching bases. The sequences come from CD4+ T cells sorted from blood, collected at week 44, from a patient treated with tofacitinib. The origin of this receptor is a human donor with alopecia areata. The CDR3, as DNA: TGTGCCAGCCGGGGGGCGGGGAATGAAAAACTGTTTTTT. Its translation: CASRGAGNEKLFF.